Listed below are T cell receptor beta chains from one sample, sequenced in a study of T cell responses to AZD1222 COVID-19 vaccine. The assay was immunoSEQ multiplex PCR, and TCRdb's table has in-frame clones only and misses some. The repertoire has approximately 200,000 clones, 88% of them found once; the top ten carry around 8%. The sequencing used peripheral blood, collected on day 0 of AZD1222 vaccination. The origin of the receptors is an adult in good health. CDR3s include the opening cysteine and the closing phenylalanine or tryptophan.

v_call cdr3_aa
TRBV18 CASSYLGAGYTF
TRBV7-8 CASSHTFSRDFYTDTQYF
TRBV5-8 CASRMNRTAFFNQPQHF
TRBV14 CASSSLPSGGLETQYF
TRBV4-2 CASSQDVDGTHTGELFF
TRBV5-1 CASSTDLRGGEKLFF
TRBV7-9 CASSFATFNEQFF
TRBV3-1/TRBV3-2 CASSQEEGVRNTIYF
TRBV29-1 CSALPPTALNTEAFF
TRBV12-5 CASGLGGGTIYF
TRBV3-1/TRBV3-2 CASSQDWGANQPQHF
TRBV27 CASRTGTYEQYF
TRBV3-1/TRBV3-2 CASSQDRAYGYTF
TRBV30 CAWNREGGYTF
TRBV6-5 CASSVRPGSGETQYF
TRBV5-1 CASREANVDNSPLHF
TRBV3-1/TRBV3-2 CASSQAGQTYEQYF
TRBV2 CASTPGVIGSYGYTF
TRBV4-1 CASSQGDRGGNQPQHF
TRBV6-6 CASSYTGGGGYGYTF
TRBV5-5 CASSLGAKLGSRNEQFF
TRBV7-3 CASSLGRGEGVPDTQYF
TRBV29-1 CSAGGTDPNQPQHF
TRBV11-2 CASSLGGPAETQYF
TRBV7-2 CASSLTHGVNTGELFF
TRBV5-1 CASSLGSREKAFF
TRBV19 CASSFPSGTGISGNTIYF
TRBV18 CASSPLSGGAADTQYF
TRBV6-6 CASRLLRDINQPQHF
TRBV2 CASQSTGLEAFF
TRBV6-5 CASSYSQAQPQHF
TRBV2 CASSEQRIMNTEAFF
TRBV30 CAWSVGRTNEQFF
TRBV27 CASSSPLTANYGYTF
TRBV5-1 CASRQGAQNTGELFF
TRBV25-1 CASSEGARETSPLHF
TRBV20-1 CSASDRQGYQPQHF
TRBV5-4 CASSPTLKNTEAFF
TRBV18 CASSPPVMNTEAFF
TRBV4-1 CASSQGPGLNEQFF
TRBV19 CASSIRTGLNNEQFF
TRBV6-5 CASTRATEAFF
TRBV28 CASSLSAGADTGELFF
TRBV11-2 CASSSIRQSGEKLFF
TRBV25-1 CASSVTTGADSPLHF
TRBV11-1 CASRQGALSTEAFF
TRBV7-9 CATKGPIRTHMNTEAFF
TRBV28 CASSTPYEQYF
TRBV29-1 CSVFAGGRSYNEQFF
TRBV14 CASSQLGTVSSYEQYF
TRBV3-1/TRBV3-2 CASSQDSPLHF